A single sample is the source of the 21 T cell receptor beta chains below, sequenced in a study of blood T cell repertoires in COVID-19. Only in-frame clones appear in the TCRdb table, and some are missing; sequencing was by immunoSEQ multiplex PCR. Here the sample spans about 170,000 clones, approximately 90% being singletons. Sequenced material: peripheral blood. All receptors come from a man between 18 and 35 years old with active or convalescent COVID-19.

The V gene is TRBV9, the J gene TRBJ2-5; TRBD2 matches at 9 bases. Germline values: CDR1 SGDLS, CDR2 YYNGEE. There are 15 residues in the CDR3. Trimming took 2 bases from V and 5 from J; bases not matched to a gene: 7. The CDR3 is CASSVGAGGGETQYF. The CDR3 region has the DNA TGTGCCAGCAGCGTCGGAGCGGGGGGAGGCGAGACCCAGTACTTC.

The chain links TRBV27 to TRBJ1-2; TRBD1 might be the D (5 bases). Trimming took off 5 bases at V and 6 bases at J, with 16 bases between the two ends. Germline values: CDR1 MNHEY, CDR2 SMNVEV (reference sequence). CDR3 length: 14 amino acids. This CDR3 is CASSPQTGRHGYTF. DNA for the CDR3: TGTGCCAGCAGTCCGCAAACAGGTCGTCATGGCTACACCTTC.

CDR3 DNA: TGCAGCGTTGTTTGGCAGGCCTGCGAGCAGTACTTC. Translating it yields CSVVWQACEQYF. The chain has TRBV29-1 and TRBJ2-7; no firm D call. CDR1 is SQVTM and CDR2 is ANQGSEA in the germline V gene. V was shortened by 4 bases and J by 6 bases, with 13 bases between the two germline ends. The CDR3 contains 12 residues.

This clone turned up a few times. This rearrangement joins TRBV11-3 to TRBJ2-7, with 14 bases matching TRBD2. The CDR3 extends over 15 amino acids. CDR1 and CDR2 from the germline V gene are SGHNT and YENEEA. The V gene end was trimmed by 4 bases and the J gene end by 9 bases; junction bases not matched to a gene: 8. The CDR3 nucleotides read TGTGCCAGCAGCTCACCGGGACTAGCGGGAGAAGTGCAGTACTTC. Protein: CASSSPGLAGEVQYF.

This clone was detected only a few times. V is TRBV27 and J is TRBJ2-1; TRBD1 matches at 9 bases. The CDR3 is 14 amino acids. V shed 0 bases and J 9 bases; nucleotides not matched to a gene: 3. Germline CDR1 is MNHEY and CDR2 is SMNVEV (reference sequence). The CDR3 sequence: CASSLSTGGVEQFF. CDR3 DNA: TGTGCCAGCAGTTTATCGACAGGGGGGGTTGAGCAGTTCTTC.

This chain uses TRBV10-3 with TRBJ2-3, with no clear D. Germline V CDR1 and CDR2: ENHRY, SYGVKD. The CDR3 spans 11 residues. V lost 4 bases, J lost 6 bases, and 5 bases lay in between. This chain's CDR3 is CAISVLDTQYF. CDR3 coding DNA: TGTGCCATCAGTGTTCTGGATACGCAGTATTTT.

CDR3 nucleotide sequence: TGTGCCAGCAGTTACAATAGGGACAGTTCGAAACACGAGCAGTACTTC. Translating it yields CASSYNRDSSKHEQYF. V gene TRBV6-5 combines with J gene TRBJ2-7; 7 bases map to TRBD1. Germline CDR1 and CDR2: MNHEY and SVGAGI. The CDR3 length is 16 residues. With V trimmed by 2 bases and J by 5 bases, 12 bases remained unmatched.

The chain joins TRBV5-6 to TRBJ2-4; 12 bases map to TRBD2. Germline assignment: CDR1 SGHDT and CDR2 YYEEEE. The ends lost 2 bases at V and 4 bases at J; junction bases unmatched: 7. The CDR3 extends over 17 amino acids. The CDR3 DNA reads as TGTGCCAGCAGCTTTGGTCTAGCGGGAGGGTCTAAAAACATTCAGTACTTC. Translated, it gives CASSFGLAGGSKNIQYF.

V gene TRBV3-1 (or the pseudogene TRBV3-2) combines with J gene TRBJ2-7; D is possibly TRBD2 (6 bases). The germline gives CDR1 LGHDT, CDR2 YNNKEL (reference sequence). The CDR3 runs 13 residues. V lost 5 bases and J 3 bases, leaving 11 bases between the germline ends. The CDR3 nucleotides read TGTGCCAGCAGCTCTAGACTAGGCTACGAGCAGTACTTC. Its protein product is CASSSRLGYEQYF.

This chain uses TRBV5-1 with TRBJ2-2, with TRBD2 matching over 8 bases. V gave up 0 bases and J gave up 0 bases; unmatched junction bases: 4. The CDR3 contains 17 residues. The germline V gene has CDR1 SGHRS and CDR2 YFSETQ. The CDR3 DNA reads TGCGCCAGCAGCTTGGTTCTAGCGGGTGCGAACACCGGGGAGCTGTTTTTT. It encodes CASSLVLAGANTGELFF. Full variable domain (remainder filled in from reference TRBV5-1 and TRBJ2-2): KAGVTQTPRYLIKTRGQQVTLSCSPISGHRSVSWYQQTPGQGLQFLFEYFSETQRNKGNFPGRFSGRQFSNSRSEMNVSTLELGDSALYLCASSLVLAGANTGELFFGEGSRLTVL.

The J gene is TRBJ1-6, the V gene TRBV28, with D tentatively TRBD1 (5 bases). Trimming cost V 5 bases and J 7 bases, with 12 bases left between them. The CDR3 totals 14 residues. Germline loops: CDR1 MDHEN, CDR2 SYDVKM. The CDR3 DNA is TGTGCCAGCAGTCCCGGGGGACTCAATTCACCCCTCCACTTT. Amino acid sequence: CASSPGGLNSPLHF.

This clone was counted only a few times. This chain uses TRBV6-4 with TRBJ1-1; D gene unclear. Germline loops: CDR1 MRHNA, CDR2 SNTAGT. Trimming pared 2 bases from V and 5 bases from J, leaving 6 bases between. The CDR3 is 12 amino acids. The CDR3 DNA follows: TGTGCCAGCAGTGACCCGGGGACTGAAGCTTTCTTT. Protein product: CASSDPGTEAFF.

V usage is TRBV4-3 and J usage is TRBJ2-7, with 7 bases fitting TRBD1. This CDR3 spans 18 amino acids. The V gene's germline CDR1 is LGHNA and CDR2 YSLEER. The ends lost 3 bases at V and 4 bases at J; junction bases unmatched: 18. The CDR3 nucleotides read TGCGCCAGCAGCCAGGCGAGGACAGGATATTACGAGGCATACGAGCAGTACTTC. Translated: CASSQARTGYYEAYEQYF.

This chain joins TRBV24-1 and TRBJ2-1, with 13 nucleotides matching TRBD2. V was clipped by 1 base and J by 7 bases; unmatched bases: 3. This CDR3 comprises 16 residues. CDR1 is KGHDR and CDR2 is SFDVKD in the germline V gene. The CDR3 nucleotides read TGTGCCACCAGTGATTTACTAGCGGGAGGGGGGAATGAGCAGTTCTTC. Protein sequence: CATSDLLAGGGNEQFF.

The chain has TRBV7-2 and TRBJ1-2; the match to TRBD1 covers 8 bases. The CDR3 sequence is 16 residues long. The trim removed 2 bases at V and 4 bases at J, leaving 9 bases unmatched. Germline lookup yields CDR1 SGHTA and CDR2 FQGNSA. The CDR3 bases are TGTGCCAGCAGCTTATACGCAGGGGGCACCAGCTATGGCTACACCTTC. Amino acid sequence: CASSLYAGGTSYGYTF.

V and J are TRBV4-3 and TRBJ1-2; the D gene is possibly TRBD1 (5 bases). V gave up 0 bases and J gave up 7 bases, with 15 bases separating them. Germline V gene data show CDR1 as LGHNA and CDR2 as YSLEER. This CDR3 is 15 amino acids long. Here the CDR3 DNA reads TGCGCCAGCAGCCAAGAAGCTCAGGGCCGAGGTGGCTACACCTTC. This codes for CASSQEAQGRGGYTF.

The chain uses TRBV10-3 and TRBJ2-5; 8 nucleotides align to TRBD2. V shed 4 bases and J 6 bases; nucleotides not matched to a gene: 4. Germline assignment: CDR1 ENHRY and CDR2 SYGVKD. This CDR3 comprises 13 residues. CDR3 sequence (DNA): TGTGCCATCAGTGGTCAGCGGGAGAAGACCCAGTACTTC. The encoded protein is CAISGQREKTQYF.

This clone was seen only once. The chain recombines TRBV9 with TRBJ2-7; 9 bases fit TRBD1. The CDR3 consists of 12 residues. Germline lookup yields CDR1 SGDLS and CDR2 YYNGEE. The V gene end was trimmed by 4 bases and the J gene end by 6 bases; junction bases not matched to a gene: 2. CDR3 region: CASSTDRGEQYF. CDR3 sequence (DNA): TGTGCCAGCAGCACGGACAGGGGCGAGCAGTACTTC.

The rearrangement links TRBV5-6 to TRBJ1-3; TRBD1 aligns across 8 bases. Per germline, CDR1 SGHDT and CDR2 YYEEEE. V lost 4 bases to trimming and J lost 4 bases; unmatched junction nucleotides: 7. CDR3 length: 15 residues. CDR3 amino acids: CASSHTGGSGNTIYF. The CDR3 DNA sequence: TGTGCCAGCAGCCATACAGGGGGTTCGGGAAACACCATATATTTT.

The CDR3: CASSLLGAGVTEAFF. The CDR3 DNA reads as TGTGCCAGCAGCTTACTTGGTGCAGGGGTGACTGAAGCTTTCTTT. The rearrangement uses TRBV7-9 and TRBJ1-1; possible D gene TRBD1, 6 bases. This CDR3 is built from 15 residues. The germline V gene encodes CDR1 SEHNR and CDR2 FQNEAQ (reference sequence). V was shortened by 2 bases and J by 5 bases, with 15 bases between the two germline ends.

This sequence joins TRBV11-2 and TRBJ2-2, with 13 bases lining up with TRBD2. This CDR3 region has 14 residues. With 8 bases clipped from V and 5 bases from J, the junction kept 2 bases outside the gene matches. The germline V gene encodes CDR1 SGHAT and CDR2 FQNNGV. The DNA of the CDR3 is TGTGCCAGCGGGACTAGCGGGATTACCGGGGAGCTGTTTTTT. As protein: CASGTSGITGELFF.